This is a list of T cell receptor beta chains from one sample in a study of CD8 T cells in Susac syndrome. TCRdb processed the immunoSEQ multiplex PCR reads anew with MiXCR; each CDR3 protein has one entry. The sample lists 150,000 to 200,000 distinct CDR3 sequences, approximately 95% occurring once. The sequencing input was CD4+ T cells from PBMCs. Receptor source: a human donor with multiple sclerosis. Both conserved end residues are trimmed from each CDR3. Fields, in order: V gene, J gene, D gene, CDR3 protein. D genes are given only for firm matches.

TRBV12-3/TRBV12-4	TRBJ1-5	TRBD1	ASSNGDSSNQPQH
TRBV28	TRBJ1-2	TRBD1	ASSNDLQGAYGYT
TRBV3-1	TRBJ1-6	-	ASSHSRDNSPLH
TRBV30	TRBJ2-1	TRBD2	AWTPLAEYNEQF
TRBV12-3/TRBV12-4	TRBJ1-2	TRBD1	ASRPPGQANYGYT
TRBV7-2	TRBJ2-5	-	ASSLGGHSLGETQY
TRBV23-1	TRBJ1-2	-	ASSQSGRTYGYT
TRBV28	TRBJ2-3	-	ASSPLPDMAGDTQY
TRBV4-1	TRBJ2-5	TRBD2	ASSQLAGGAETQY
TRBV5-1	TRBJ2-6	-	ASSLVSSGANVLT
TRBV25-1	TRBJ1-5	-	ASRPPNPGRSNQPQH
TRBV3-1	TRBJ2-1	-	ASSPRGDEQF
TRBV11-3	TRBJ2-7	-	ASSLEQGNEQY
TRBV20-1	TRBJ1-5	-	SARPGRGQPQH
TRBV5-4	TRBJ2-1	-	ASSFRDPTNEQF
TRBV27	TRBJ2-7	TRBD2	ASSFSRGGSLGEQY
TRBV10-2	TRBJ2-2	-	ASSSAGSTGELF
TRBV21-1	TRBJ2-5	-	ASSKARSGALRETQY
TRBV2	TRBJ1-1	-	ASKPEKNTEAF
TRBV2	TRBJ1-1	-	ASSGGPRDAF
TRBV23-1	TRBJ2-1	-	ASSQRCSRL
TRBV12-3/TRBV12-4	TRBJ1-5	-	ASRTTGVGPQH
TRBV30	TRBJ1-5	-	AWSVQAGNQPQH
TRBV6-5	TRBJ1-2	TRBD1	ASSYPTGQGKSYGYT
TRBV20-1	TRBJ2-3	-	SASWGGPDTQY
TRBV7-6	TRBJ1-5	-	ASSNGGPNQPQH
TRBV10-3	TRBJ1-2	-	AISESTGSGYGYT
TRBV27	TRBJ2-3	-	ASSLAWTDTQY
TRBV11-2	TRBJ2-1	-	ASSLTRISYNEQF
TRBV7-2	TRBJ2-7	TRBD2	ASSLDSRGLASEQY
TRBV7-7	TRBJ2-1	-	ASSLAPGNEQF
TRBV19	TRBJ2-7	TRBD1	ASSMMDRTYEQY
TRBV18	TRBJ1-2	-	ASSPLHMANYGYT
TRBV3-1	TRBJ2-1	-	ASSQVSGTMNEQF
TRBV28	TRBJ2-1	-	ASSMAPTNEQF
TRBV11-3	TRBJ1-1	-	ASSLGQSDTAF
TRBV14	TRBJ2-5	TRBD2	ASSRERDSGGASETQY
TRBV6-6	TRBJ1-3	TRBD1	ASSWDRGREGNTIY
TRBV7-2	TRBJ1-5	-	ASSLQNQPQH
TRBV4-1	TRBJ2-1	-	ASSQDIWTPQGG
TRBV5-1	TRBJ1-5	-	ASSLQGSSNQPQH
TRBV5-4	TRBJ1-3	-	ASSLVGGSRSGNTIY
TRBV2	TRBJ2-2	TRBD1	ASTGQGNTGELF
TRBV7-2	TRBJ2-5	TRBD2	ASIPRRGMETQY
TRBV15	TRBJ1-5	-	ATSRDKRQPQH
TRBV27	TRBJ2-5	-	ASSLFRGEETQY
TRBV3-1	TRBJ2-3	TRBD1	ASGQGASTDTQY
TRBV18	TRBJ2-1	TRBD2	ASSPERGRNEQF
TRBV9	TRBJ2-2	-	ASSVDPSLAGGELF
TRBV2	TRBJ1-2	-	ASSERWGGGYT
TRBV3-1	TRBJ2-1	TRBD2	ASSQNMAGGYNEQF